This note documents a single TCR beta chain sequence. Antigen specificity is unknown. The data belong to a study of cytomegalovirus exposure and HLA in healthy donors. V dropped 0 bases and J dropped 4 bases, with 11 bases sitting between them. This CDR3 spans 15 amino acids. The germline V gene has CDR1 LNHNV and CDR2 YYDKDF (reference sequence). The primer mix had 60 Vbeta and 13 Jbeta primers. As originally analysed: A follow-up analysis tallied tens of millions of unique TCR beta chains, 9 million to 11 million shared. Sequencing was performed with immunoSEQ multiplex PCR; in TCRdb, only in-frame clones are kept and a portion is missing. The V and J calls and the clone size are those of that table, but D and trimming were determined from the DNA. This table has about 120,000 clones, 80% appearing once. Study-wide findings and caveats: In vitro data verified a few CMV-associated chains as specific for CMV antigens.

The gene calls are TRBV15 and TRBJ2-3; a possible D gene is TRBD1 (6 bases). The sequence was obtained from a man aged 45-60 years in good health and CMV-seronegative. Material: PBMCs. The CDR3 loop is CATSRERTGSDTQYF. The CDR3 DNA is TGTGCCACCAGCAGAGAGAGAACAGGGTCAGATACGCAGTATTTT.